The entry below gives a single T cell receptor (beta chain) sequence along with its context. This clonotype appeared a few times. This clone's antigen is unknown. No clone much larger than this one lies a single base away; base qualities are absent. From the cysteine up to the phenylalanine, the CDR3 has a length of 19 residues. Solely the CDR3 DNA is kept, with 57 bases framed from the first base. CDR1 and CDR2, per the germline V gene, are MNHEY and SVGEGT. The germline V and J ends show losses of 6 bases and 6 bases respectively, and no gene match explains 18 bases of the junction. The record originates from a study of T-cell memory formation after mild COVID-19 (dated by TCRdb to the early 2020s). For the wider study: TCR sequence clusters from the two donors were found to be largely donor specific. In a couple of donors, T-cell clones that expanded and contracted after mild COVID-19 were tracked by sequencing TCRalpha and TCRbeta repertoires over time. The cohort was made up of two young adult volunteers, one female and one male, who were previously healthy. Beyond this particular receptor, the publication reports: The second-wave clones that peaked on day 37 were not confirmed to be SARS-CoV-2 specific. Some responding clones were found in pre-infection memory, which suggests that pre-existing cross-reactive memory T cells took part in the SARS-CoV-2 response. Clones contracting from day 15 to 85 had balanced CD4/CD8 phenotypes, while a second wave expanding from day 15 to 37 was biased towards CD4+. Contracting CD4+ clones were located mainly in the CM and EM memory subsets, whereas CD8+ clones were found to be enriched in EMRA. Only two mild cases were covered in the study, and larger cohorts including severe cases with pre-infection samples were considered necessary.

Ficoll-Paque density gradient centrifugation was the method used to isolate PBMCs. Data came from an Illumina NovaSeq 6000. cDNA libraries for TCRalpha and TCRbeta were prepared by 5'RACE using constant-segment primers, with sample barcodes and unique molecular identifiers added. Trizol reagent was used to extract RNA from every sample. Libraries were amplified in two PCR steps, with a second sample barcode and Illumina TruSeq adapters added in the second step. Sequencing of the libraries was done on an Illumina NovaSeq, producing 2 x 150 bp paired-end reads. The study's processing was this. Reads were demultiplexed and collapsed into UMI-guided consensus sequences with migec v1.2.7. Using mixcr v2.1.11, UMI consensuses were aligned to TRA and TRB V and J templates and then assembled into clonotypes. Expanded or contracted clonotypes were those called significant by both edgeR and NoisET, with noise models trained on biological replicates. edgeR calls used a false discovery rate-adjusted p below 0.01 and a log2 fold-change threshold of 1. PCA with hierarchical clustering of max-normalized trajectories of the 1000 most abundant clonotypes was used as exploratory dynamics analysis. Each responding clone was given a CD4 or CD8 phenotype based on the CD4+ and CD8+ repertoires, which had been sequenced separately. Using fastp trimming at Q25 and MiXCR clonotype assembly, TCRdb reanalyzed the public sequencing data and kept in-frame beta chains. CDR3 protein duplicates are merged, each entry listing the most common genes and DNA. TCRdb's processing, not the authors' own work, is the source of the V and J calls. The sample has fewer than 95,000 distinct CDR3 sequences on record, about 12% of them singletons. About a quarter of the sample goes to the ten largest clones.

The chain was built from TRBV6-2 or TRBV6-3 and TRBJ2-2; 11 bases in between match TRBD2. The receptor was derived from an adult woman who had mild COVID-19 (a few samples of this study predate the infection). The sample titles of this study are shuffled in the database, so cell type and time point are left out; the donor was told from shared clones. Sequencing was carried out using PBMCs or a T cell subset sorted from them (not recorded which). The nucleotide sequence reads as follows: TGTGCCAGCAGATCGAAAGGCCTTATTAGCGGGAGGGCCCCCGGGGAGCTGTTTTTT. Translated, it gives CASRSKGLISGRAPGELFF.